This TCR beta chain originates from a study of T cells in Graves' hyperthyroidism and ophthalmopathy. From germline, CDR1 is GTSNPN and CDR2 SVGIG (reference sequence). The CDR3 spans 16 residues. V lost 5 bases and J 0 bases, leaving 18 bases between the germline ends. TCR beta CDR3 regions were amplified from RNA transcripts. A first-round RT-PCR of the TCR CDR3 used the HTBI primer set. MiXCR was run by TCRdb on the multiplex PCR reads, yielding one entry per CDR3 protein. The table lists roughly 380,000 distinct CDR3 sequences, around 13% of them singletons. Study-level points and caveats: Blood samples included most of the expanded thyroid clonotypes exceeding 0.001.

Used for diagnoses were clinical symptoms, serum thyroxine and TRAb, thyroid ultrasound and orbital computed tomography. This clonotype came up a few times. Its specificity is not known. This receptor was taken from a woman younger than 35 with Graves' hyperthyroidism. This rearrangement joins TRBV30 to TRBJ2-3; the D gene could be TRBD1 or TRBD2 (6 bases each). The sequenced sample consisted of blood. CDR3: CAWARGRSLSTDTQYF. For the CDR3, the DNA is TGTGCCTGGGCCCGGGGGCGGAGCCTTAGCACAGATACGCAGTATTTT. Full variable domain (outside the CDR3, taken from reference TRBV30 and TRBJ2-3): SQTIHQWPATLVQPVGSPLSLECTVEGTSNPNLYWYRQAAGRGLQLLFYSVGIGQISSEVPQNLSASRPQDRQFILSSKKLLLSDSGFYLCAWARGRSLSTDTQYFGPGTRLTVL.